This TCR beta chain was retrieved from a study of blood T cell repertoires in COVID-19. The overall study: Donors in the United States, Italy and Spain gave samples during acute or convalescent COVID-19.

Trimming at V came to 1 base and at J to 7 bases, leaving 7 bases not matched to a gene. Germline V gives CDR1 LGHDT, CDR2 YNNKEL (reference sequence). The CDR3 sequence is 14 residues long. Per the authors' pipeline: The assay estimated nucleated cells by amplifying reference gene primers. Profiling relied on immunoSEQ multiplex PCR, and the TCRdb table lists in-frame clones only, not all of them. V and J calls and clone size are those listed in that table; D and trimming were worked out from the DNA. The sample includes approximately 220,000 clones, approximately 81% of them seen just once. The source material was peripheral blood. The TCR sequence derives from a man aged 50-60 years who had recovered from COVID-19. The chain joins TRBV3-1 (or the pseudogene TRBV3-2) to TRBJ2-7; 7 bases are shared with TRBD2. CDR3 nucleotides: TGTGCCAGCAGCCAAGCCCGGACTAGTCGTGAGCAGTACTTC. Amino acid sequence: CASSQARTSREQYF.